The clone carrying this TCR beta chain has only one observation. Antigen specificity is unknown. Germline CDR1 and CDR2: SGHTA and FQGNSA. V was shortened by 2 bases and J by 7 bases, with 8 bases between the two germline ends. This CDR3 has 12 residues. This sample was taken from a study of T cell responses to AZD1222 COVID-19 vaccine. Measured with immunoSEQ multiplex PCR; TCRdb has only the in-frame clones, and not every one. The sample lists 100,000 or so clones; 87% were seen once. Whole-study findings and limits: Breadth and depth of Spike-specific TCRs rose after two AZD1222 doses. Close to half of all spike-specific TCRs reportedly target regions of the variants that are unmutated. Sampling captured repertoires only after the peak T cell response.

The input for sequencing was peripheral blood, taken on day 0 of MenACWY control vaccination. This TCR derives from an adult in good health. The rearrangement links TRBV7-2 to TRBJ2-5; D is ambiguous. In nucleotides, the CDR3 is TGTGCCAGCAGCTTATTTTTCGGGACCCAGTACTTC. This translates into CASSLFFGTQYF.